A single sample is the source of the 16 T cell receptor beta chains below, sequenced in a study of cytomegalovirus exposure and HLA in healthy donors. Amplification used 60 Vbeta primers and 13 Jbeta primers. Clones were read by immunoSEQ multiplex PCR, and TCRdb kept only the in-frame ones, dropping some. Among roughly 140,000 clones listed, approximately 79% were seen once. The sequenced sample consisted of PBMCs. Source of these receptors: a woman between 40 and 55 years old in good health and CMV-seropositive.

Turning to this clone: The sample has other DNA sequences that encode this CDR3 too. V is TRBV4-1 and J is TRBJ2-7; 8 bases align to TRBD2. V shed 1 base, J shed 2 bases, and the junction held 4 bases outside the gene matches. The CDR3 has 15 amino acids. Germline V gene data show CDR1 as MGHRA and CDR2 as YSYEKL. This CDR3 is CASSQASGGTYEQYF. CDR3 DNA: TGCGCCAGCAGCCAAGCGAGCGGGGGAACCTACGAGCAGTACTTC.

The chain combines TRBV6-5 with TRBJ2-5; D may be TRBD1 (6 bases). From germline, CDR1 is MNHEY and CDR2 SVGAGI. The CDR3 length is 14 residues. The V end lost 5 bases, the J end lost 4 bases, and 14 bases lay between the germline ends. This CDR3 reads CASSLKGGGETQYF. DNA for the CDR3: TGTGCCAGCAGTCTAAAAGGGGGTGGAGAGACCCAGTACTTC.

The CDR3 loop is CASRRTGEGNTIYF. The CDR3 DNA sequence: TGTGCCAGCAGGCGAACAGGGGAAGGAAACACCATATATTTT. The J gene is TRBJ1-3, the V gene TRBV11-2, with TRBD1 matching 7 bases. From germline, CDR1 is SGHAT and CDR2 FQNNGV. The CDR3 contains 14 residues. Trimming cost V 6 bases and J 4 bases; bases outside gene matches: 6.

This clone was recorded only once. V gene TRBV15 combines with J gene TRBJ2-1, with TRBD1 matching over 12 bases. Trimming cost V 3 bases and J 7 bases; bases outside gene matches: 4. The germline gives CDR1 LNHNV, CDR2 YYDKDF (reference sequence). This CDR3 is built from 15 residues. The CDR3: CATSSPGQGANEQFF. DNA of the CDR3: TGTGCCACCAGCAGCCCGGGACAGGGGGCAAATGAGCAGTTCTTC.

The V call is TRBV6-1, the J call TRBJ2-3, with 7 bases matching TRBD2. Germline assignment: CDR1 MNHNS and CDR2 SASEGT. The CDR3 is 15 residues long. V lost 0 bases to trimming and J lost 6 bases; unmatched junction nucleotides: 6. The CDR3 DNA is TGTGCCAGCAGTGAAGCAGGCGGGGGATGGGATACGCAGTATTTT. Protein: CASSEAGGGWDTQYF.

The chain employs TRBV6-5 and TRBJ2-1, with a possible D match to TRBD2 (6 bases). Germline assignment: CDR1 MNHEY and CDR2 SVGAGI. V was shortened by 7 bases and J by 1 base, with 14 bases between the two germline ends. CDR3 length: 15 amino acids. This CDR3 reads CASKPGAGSYNEQFF. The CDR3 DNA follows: TGTGCCAGCAAACCTGGGGCGGGGTCCTACAATGAGCAGTTCTTC.

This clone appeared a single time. The CDR3 reads CASSHTALGLQETQYF. The CDR3 region has the DNA TGTGCCAGCAGCCACACCGCGCTGGGACTCCAAGAGACCCAGTACTTC. The rearrangement uses TRBV5-6 and TRBJ2-5, with a possible D match to TRBD2 (6 bases). CDR3 length equals 16 residues. Trimming removed 4 bases at V and 1 base at J, with 17 bases between. Germline lookup yields CDR1 SGHDT and CDR2 YYEEEE.

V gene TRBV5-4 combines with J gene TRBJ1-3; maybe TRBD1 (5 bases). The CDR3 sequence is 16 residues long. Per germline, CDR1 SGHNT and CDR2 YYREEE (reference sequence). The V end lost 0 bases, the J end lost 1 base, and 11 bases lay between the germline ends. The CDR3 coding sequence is TGTGCCAGCAGCTTGGGTGGCAGGGTGTCTGGAAACACCATATATTTT. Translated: CASSLGGRVSGNTIYF.

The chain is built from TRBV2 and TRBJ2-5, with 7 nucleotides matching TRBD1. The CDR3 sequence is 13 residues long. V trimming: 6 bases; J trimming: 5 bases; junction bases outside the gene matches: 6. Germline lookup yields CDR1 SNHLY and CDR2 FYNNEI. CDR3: CASSQQGPETQYF. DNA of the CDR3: TGTGCCAGCAGCCAACAGGGGCCTGAGACCCAGTACTTC.

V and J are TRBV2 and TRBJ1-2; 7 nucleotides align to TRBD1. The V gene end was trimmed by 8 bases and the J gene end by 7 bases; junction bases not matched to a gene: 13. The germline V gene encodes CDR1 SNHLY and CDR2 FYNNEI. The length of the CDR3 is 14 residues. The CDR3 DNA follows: TGTGCCAGCGGAAGATCTACAGGGGTGGCTGGCTACACCTTC. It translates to CASGRSTGVAGYTF.

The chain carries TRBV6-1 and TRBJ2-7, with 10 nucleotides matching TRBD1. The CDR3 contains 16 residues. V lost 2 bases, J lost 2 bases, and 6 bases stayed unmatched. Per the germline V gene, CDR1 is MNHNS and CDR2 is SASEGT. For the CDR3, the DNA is TGTGCCAGCAGTGAAAGAAGAGGACAGGGGGCCTACGAGCAGTACTTC. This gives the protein CASSERRGQGAYEQYF.

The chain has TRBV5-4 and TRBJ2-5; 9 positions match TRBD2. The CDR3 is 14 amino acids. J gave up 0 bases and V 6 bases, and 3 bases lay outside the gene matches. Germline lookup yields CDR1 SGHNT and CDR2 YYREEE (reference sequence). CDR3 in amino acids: CASKSGGNQETQYF. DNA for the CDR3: TGTGCCAGCAAAAGCGGGGGGAACCAAGAGACCCAGTACTTC. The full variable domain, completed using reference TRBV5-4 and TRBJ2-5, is ETGVTQSPTHLIKTRGQQVTLRCSSQSGHNTVSWYQQALGQGPQFIFQYYREEENGRGNFPPRFSGLQFPNYSSELNVNALELDDSALYLCASKSGGNQETQYFGPGTRLLVL.

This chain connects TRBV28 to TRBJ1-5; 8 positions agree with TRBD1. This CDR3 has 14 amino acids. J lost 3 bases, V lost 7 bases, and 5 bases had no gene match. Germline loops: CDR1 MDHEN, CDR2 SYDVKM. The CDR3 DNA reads TGTGCCAGCATTTCGACAGGGGACAATCAGCCCCAGCATTTT. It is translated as CASISTGDNQPQHF.

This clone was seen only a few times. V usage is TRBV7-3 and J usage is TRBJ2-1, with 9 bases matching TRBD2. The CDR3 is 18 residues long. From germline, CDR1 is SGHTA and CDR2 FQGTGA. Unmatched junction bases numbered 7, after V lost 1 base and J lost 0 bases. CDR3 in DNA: TGTGCCAGCAGCTTAAGGTCCCCAGCGGGGGGCTCCTACAATGAGCAGTTCTTC. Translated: CASSLRSPAGGSYNEQFF.

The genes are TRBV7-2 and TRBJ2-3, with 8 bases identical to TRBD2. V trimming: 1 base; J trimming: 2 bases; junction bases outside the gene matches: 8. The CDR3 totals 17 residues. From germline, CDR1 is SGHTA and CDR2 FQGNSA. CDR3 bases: TGTGCCAGCAGCTTAGTCTTCTACGGGGGGGCCACAGATACGCAGTATTTT. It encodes CASSLVFYGGATDTQYF.

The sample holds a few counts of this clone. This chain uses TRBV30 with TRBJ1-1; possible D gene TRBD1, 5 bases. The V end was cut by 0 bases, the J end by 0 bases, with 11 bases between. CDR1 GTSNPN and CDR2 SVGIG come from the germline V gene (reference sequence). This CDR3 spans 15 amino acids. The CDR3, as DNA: TGTGCCTGGAGTGTAAGGGGCCTCCTGAACACTGAAGCTTTCTTT. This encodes CAWSVRGLLNTEAFF.